This T cell receptor (beta chain) was sequenced during a study of T cell responses to AZD1222 COVID-19 vaccine. The CDR3 runs 15 residues. Germline loops: CDR1 SSHAT, CDR2 FNYEAQ (reference sequence). As to this clone: One end of the junction fails to match germline, which may point to a read error.

The protocol was immunoSEQ multiplex PCR, while the TCRdb copy is restricted to in-frame clones and leaves out a portion. The table lists 200,000 or so clones, 90% to 95% of them singletons, with 7% to 9.5% in the top ten. Sequencing used peripheral blood, obtained on day 0 of AZD1222 vaccination. The J gene is TRBJ2-1, the V gene TRBV7-7, with D perhaps TRBD1 (6 bases). This sequence originates from an adult in good health. This CDR3 reads CASSLDRWSDNEQFF. In DNA, the CDR3 is TGTGCTAGCAGCCTCGACAGGTGGTCGGACAATGAGCAGTTCTTC.